Below, 30 T cell receptor beta chains from the same sample are listed, as sequenced in a study of blood T cell repertoires in COVID-19. The repertoire was sequenced with immunoSEQ multiplex PCR; TCRdb's copy has only in-frame clones and lacks some. The sample lists over 65,000 clones, about 80% occurring once. Source material: peripheral blood. All receptors come from an elderly man with active COVID-19.

This clone was picked up a small number of times. The chain combines TRBV7-8 with TRBJ1-2; D remains ambiguous. Trimming took 5 bases from V and 9 from J, leaving 19 bases between them. Germline V gene data show CDR1 as SGHVS and CDR2 as FQNEAQ. This CDR3 has 14 amino acids. The CDR3 region has the DNA TGTGCCAGCAGCCGGGAGGGTCCCATTAGGAGCTACACCTTC. It is translated as CASSREGPIRSYTF. Complete variable domain (other parts from reference TRBV7-8 and TRBJ1-2): GAGVSQSPRYKVAKRGQDVALRCDPISGHVSLFWYQQALGQGPEFLTYFQNEAQLDKSGLPSDRFFAERPEGSVSTLKIQRTQQEDSAVYLCASSREGPIRSYTFGSGTRLTVV.

In DNA, the CDR3 is TGTGCCAGCAACCTAGGACAGAACTATGGCTACACCTTC. Translating it yields CASNLGQNYGYTF. The V call is TRBV6-6, the J call TRBJ1-2, with a weak D call TRBD1 (6 bases). The CDR3 extends over 13 amino acids. V was trimmed by 7 bases and J by 2 bases, leaving 11 bases between them. CDR1 is MNHNY, CDR2 SVGAGI, per germline (reference sequence).

This clone has a single count. This chain joins TRBV3-1 (or the pseudogene TRBV3-2) and TRBJ2-1; D gene ambiguous. The CDR3 covers 15 residues. Germline lookup yields CDR1 LGHDT and CDR2 YNNKEL (reference sequence). Between the trimmed V and J ends, which lost 0 bases and 3 bases, there was a span of 9 bases. CDR3 residues: CASSQDRLVYNEQFF. The CDR3 coding sequence is TGTGCCAGCAGCCAAGATAGGCTAGTCTACAATGAGCAGTTCTTC.

The chain joins TRBV7-2 to TRBJ2-5; TRBD2 matches 12 bases. CDR3 length equals 16 residues. Germline V gene sequence: CDR1 SGHTA, CDR2 FQGNSA. J gave up 5 bases and V 5 bases, and 9 bases lay outside the gene matches. The chain's CDR3 is CASSPQTSGRWETQYF. CDR3 nucleotide sequence: TGTGCCAGCAGCCCACAGACTAGCGGGAGATGGGAGACCCAGTACTTC. The full variable domain, with the rest looked up from reference TRBV7-2 and TRBJ2-5, is GAGVSQSPSNKVTEKGKDVELRCDPISGHTALYWYRQSLGQGLEFLIYFQGNSAPDKSGLPSDRFSAERTGGSVSTLTIQRTQQEDSAVYLCASSPQTSGRWETQYFGPGTRLLVL.

The V and J genes are TRBV29-1 and TRBJ1-1; the D is unclear. The germline gives CDR1 SQVTM, CDR2 ANQGSEA. The CDR3 spans 15 residues. Deletions cut 4 bases from V and 3 bases from J, with 18 bases between. The CDR3 sequence: CSVVLPRGRDTEAFF. For the CDR3, the DNA is TGCAGCGTTGTACTTCCTCGCGGGAGGGACACTGAAGCTTTCTTT.

This clone was counted between two and nine times. The chain has TRBV7-9 and TRBJ2-1; perhaps TRBD1 as D (5 bases). In germline, CDR1 is SEHNR, CDR2 FQNEAQ (reference sequence). CDR3 length equals 15 residues. Trimming shortened V by 5 bases and J by 0 bases, and 11 bases separated the two germline ends. CDR3 coding DNA: TGTGCCAGCAGCCCCCGCAGGGACTCCTACAATGAGCAGTTCTTC. It encodes CASSPRRDSYNEQFF.

The chain combines TRBV28 with TRBJ1-4; possible D gene TRBD1, 6 bases. Trimming shortened V by 7 bases and J by 7 bases, and 19 bases separated the two germline ends. The germline V gene has CDR1 MDHEN and CDR2 SYDVKM. This CDR3 has 15 residues. The CDR3 is CASTGSGGRVEKLFF. CDR3 bases: TGTGCCAGCACCGGGTCGGGGGGGCGAGTTGAAAAACTGTTTTTT.

V and J are TRBV6-2 or TRBV6-3 and TRBJ2-5, with a tentative D call TRBD2 (5 bases). The germline V gene encodes CDR1 MNHEY and CDR2 SVGEGT. The CDR3 sequence is 14 residues long. V was clipped by 2 bases and J by 5 bases, with 12 bases between them. The CDR3 here is CASSYTPWRETQYF. CDR3 DNA sequence: TGTGCCAGCAGTTACACCCCGTGGAGGGAGACCCAGTACTTC.

The genes are TRBV5-6 and TRBJ2-1; 9 bases are a match to TRBD2. The germline V gene has CDR1 SGHDT and CDR2 YYEEEE. Unmatched junction bases numbered 6, after V lost 5 bases and J lost 3 bases. The CDR3 sequence is 15 residues long. CDR3 sequence reads: CASSSAGGGYNEQFF. In DNA form, the CDR3 reads TGTGCCAGCAGTTCAGCGGGGGGCGGCTACAATGAGCAGTTCTTC. The full variable domain, completed using reference TRBV5-6 and TRBJ2-1, is DAGVTQSPTHLIKTRGQQVTLRCSPKSGHDTVSWYQQALGQGPQFIFQYYEEEERQRGNFPDRFSGHQFPNYSSELNVNALLLGDSALYLCASSSAGGGYNEQFFGPGTRLTVL.

This chain uses TRBV2 with TRBJ1-4; a possible D gene is TRBD1 (5 bases). The CDR3 consists of 15 residues. Per the germline V gene, CDR1 is SNHLY and CDR2 is FYNNEI. Trimming cost V 6 bases and J 5 bases, with 16 bases left between them. The chain's CDR3 is CASSPKLGGNEKLFF. DNA of the CDR3: TGTGCCAGCAGCCCTAAGCTCGGGGGGAATGAAAAACTGTTTTTT.

The chain uses TRBV5-8 and TRBJ1-5; 10 bases map to TRBD1. CDR1 is SGHTS, CDR2 YDEGEE, per germline. The length of the CDR3 is 15 residues. V shed 0 bases and J 7 bases; nucleotides not matched to a gene: 4. The CDR3, as DNA: TGTGCCAGCAGCTTGGGGGGACAGGGGACCCAGCCCCAGCATTTT. Protein product: CASSLGGQGTQPQHF.

This clone was seen a few times. This rearrangement joins TRBV12-3 or TRBV12-4 to TRBJ1-1; D ambiguous. This CDR3 region has 13 residues. V lost 3 bases and J lost 2, with 7 bases in between. The CDR3: CASSLQINTEAFF. The DNA for the CDR3 is TGTGCCAGCAGTTTGCAGATTAACACTGAAGCTTTCTTT.

V gene TRBV24-1 combines with J gene TRBJ2-7; TRBD2 might be the D (6 bases). The CDR3 spans 15 residues. Trimming pared 2 bases from V and 3 bases from J, leaving 13 bases between. The germline V gene encodes CDR1 KGHDR and CDR2 SFDVKD. The CDR3 is CATSDSGGRYYEQYF. In nucleotides, the CDR3 is TGTGCCACCAGTGATTCCGGAGGGCGTTACTACGAGCAGTACTTC.

The chain combines TRBV12-5 with TRBJ2-3, with 7 bases identical to TRBD1. This CDR3 comprises 14 residues. The germline V gene has CDR1 LGHNT and CDR2 FRNRAP. With V trimmed by 3 bases and J by 6 bases, 6 bases remained unmatched. Here the CDR3 DNA reads TGTGCTAGTGGTTTCGGACAGGCACGGGATACGCAGTATTTT. Its protein product is CASGFGQARDTQYF.

The chain is built from TRBV11-1 and TRBJ1-1, with TRBD1 as a possible D gene (5 bases). The CDR3 extends over 13 amino acids. Germline V gene lookup returns CDR1 SGHAT and CDR2 FQDESV (reference sequence). Between the trimmed V and J ends, which lost 5 bases and 4 bases, there was a span of 11 bases. CDR3 nucleotides: TGTGCCAGCAGCCCTTTAAGGGGCACTGAAGCTTTCTTT. Residues: CASSPLRGTEAFF. The full variable domain, in which reference TRBV11-1 and TRBJ1-1 provide the parts outside the CDR3, is EAEVAQSPRYKITEKSQAVAFWCDPISGHATLYWYRQILGQGPELLVQFQDESVVDDSQLPKDRFSAERLKGVDSTLKIQPAELGDSAMYLCASSPLRGTEAFFGQGTRLTVV.

The rearrangement links TRBV6-5 to TRBJ2-7; 8 bases map to TRBD1. The V segment lost 6 bases and the J segment 3 bases; nucleotides outside the gene matches: 7. CDR1 is MNHEY, CDR2 SVGAGI, per germline. This CDR3 is 14 amino acids long. The CDR3 DNA reads TGTGCCAGCAGCACCCGACAGGGGATCTACGAGCAGTACTTC. Translation: CASSTRQGIYEQYF.

The chain carries TRBV4-2 and TRBJ2-7, with D tentatively TRBD2 (5 bases). This CDR3 is built from 14 residues. Germline V gene sequence: CDR1 LGHNA, CDR2 YNFKEQ. V was trimmed by 0 bases and J by 5 bases, leaving 11 bases between them. CDR3 residues: CASSQDLGGNEQYF. CDR3 DNA: TGTGCCAGCAGCCAAGATCTAGGAGGCAACGAGCAGTACTTC.

J is TRBJ1-5 and V is TRBV2; 8 nucleotides match TRBD1. The CDR3 is made up of 14 amino acids. V trimming: 6 bases; J trimming: 7 bases; junction bases outside the gene matches: 8. Per the germline V gene, CDR1 is SNHLY and CDR2 is FYNNEI. This CDR3 reads CASRADRVPQPQHF. The DNA of the CDR3 is TGTGCCAGCAGGGCGGACAGGGTCCCCCAGCCCCAGCATTTT.

This clone has a count of ten or more. V gene TRBV6-6 combines with J gene TRBJ1-1, with D perhaps matching TRBD1 (5 bases). V was clipped by 6 bases and J by 1 base, with 18 bases between them. The CDR3 length is 16 residues. Germline CDR1 reads MNHNY; CDR2 reads SVGAGI (reference sequence). The DNA of the CDR3 is TGTGCCAGCAGGTCCTCGGGGGTGACCCAGAACACTGAAGCTTTCTTT. It is translated as CASRSSGVTQNTEAFF.

The rearrangement links TRBV4-3 to TRBJ1-5, with D possibly being TRBD1 (6 bases). This CDR3 region has 16 residues. V was shortened by 0 bases and J by 5 bases, with 14 bases between the two germline ends. Germline loops: CDR1 LGHNA, CDR2 YSLEER. CDR3 sequence reads: CASSQDGSAGDQPQHF. The CDR3 DNA is TGCGCCAGCAGCCAAGATGGGAGCGCAGGGGATCAGCCCCAGCATTTT.

V is TRBV7-2 and J is TRBJ1-3, with D unclear. Germline V gives CDR1 SGHTA, CDR2 FQGNSA. V was cut by 3 bases and J by 2 bases, with 11 bases left in between. The CDR3 consists of 15 residues. CDR3 loop: CASSLNRPTGNTIYF. CDR3 nucleotide sequence: TGTGCCAGCAGCTTGAACAGACCAACTGGAAACACCATATATTTT.

The chain uses TRBV7-2 and TRBJ2-7, with 10 positions matching TRBD2. CDR1 and CDR2 from the germline V gene are SGHTA and FQGNSA. The CDR3 contains 16 residues. With 2 bases clipped from V and 0 bases from J, the junction kept 4 bases outside the gene matches. CDR3 in amino acids: CASSLIASGGSYEQYF. The CDR3 DNA reads TGTGCCAGCAGCTTAATCGCTAGCGGGGGCTCCTACGAGCAGTACTTC.

The chain links TRBV11-2 to TRBJ2-1, with D maybe TRBD2 (5 bases). Deletions cut 1 base from V and 4 bases from J, with 11 bases between. This CDR3 is built from 15 residues. CDR1 and CDR2 (germline): SGHAT, FQNNGV. The CDR3 bases are TGTGCCAGCAGCTTAGCGGGAAGAGGATACAATGAGCAGTTCTTC. Its translation: CASSLAGRGYNEQFF.

The chain joins TRBV25-1 to TRBJ1-4, with TRBD1 identical over 10 bases. The ends lost 2 bases at V and 4 bases at J; junction bases unmatched: 4. Germline V lookup: CDR1 MGHDK, CDR2 SYGVNS. This CDR3 has 16 residues. CDR3 sequence (DNA): TGTGCCAGCAGTGAAGACAGGGGGCGGGATAATGAAAAACTGTTTTTT. Protein sequence: CASSEDRGRDNEKLFF.

V usage is TRBV9 and J usage is TRBJ2-3, with 9 bases lining up with TRBD2. The CDR3 consists of 14 residues. Germline values: CDR1 SGDLS, CDR2 YYNGEE. After removal of 4 bases from V and 3 bases from J, the junction contained 3 bases not matched to a gene. CDR3 amino acids: CASSTSGRTDTQYF. CDR3 in DNA: TGTGCCAGCAGCACTAGCGGGCGGACAGATACGCAGTATTTT. Using reference TRBV9 and TRBJ2-3 for the parts outside the CDR3, the full variable domain is DSGVTQTPKHLITATGQRVTLRCSPRSGDLSVYWYQQSLDQGLQFLIQYYNGEERAKGNILERFSAQQFPDLHSELNLSSLELGDSALYFCASSTSGRTDTQYFGPGTRLTVL.

The chain employs TRBV7-3 and TRBJ2-2; D is possibly TRBD1 (5 bases). The ends were cut back, 3 bases at V and 1 base at J, with 9 bases in the middle. Germline V lookup: CDR1 SGHTA, CDR2 FQGTGA. CDR3 length: 15 amino acids. The chain's CDR3 is CASSFWGQNTGELFF. The CDR3 coding sequence is TGTGCCAGCAGCTTCTGGGGCCAGAACACCGGGGAGCTGTTTTTT.

This rearrangement joins TRBV5-1 to TRBJ2-1, with 10 bases fitting TRBD1. The V and J ends lost 7 bases and 5 bases, in that order; junction bases with no gene match: 12. Looked up from germline, CDR1 is SGHRS and CDR2 is YFSETQ. The CDR3 consists of 16 residues. CDR3: CASSTAGTGANNEQFF. Here the CDR3 DNA reads TGCGCCAGCTCTACAGCCGGGACAGGGGCGAACAATGAGCAGTTCTTC.

The genes are TRBV5-4 and TRBJ1-2; 7 bases are a match to TRBD1. The V gene end was trimmed by 1 base and the J gene end by 8 bases; junction bases not matched to a gene: 11. CDR3 size: 15 residues. Germline CDR1 reads SGHNT; CDR2 reads YYREEE (reference sequence). This CDR3 is CASSLRQGVTPGYTF. In DNA form, the CDR3 reads TGTGCCAGCAGCTTGAGACAGGGAGTAACGCCCGGCTACACCTTC. Variable domain in full (rest from reference TRBV5-4 and TRBJ1-2): ETGVTQSPTHLIKTRGQQVTLRCSSQSGHNTVSWYQQALGQGPQFIFQYYREEENGRGNFPPRFSGLQFPNYSSELNVNALELDDSALYLCASSLRQGVTPGYTFGSGTRLTVV.

This clone was counted a single time. The genes are TRBV12-5 and TRBJ1-1; no firm D call. The germline V gene has CDR1 LGHNT and CDR2 FRNRAP. Trimming pared 6 bases from V and 4 bases from J, leaving 15 bases between. There are 14 residues in the CDR3. CDR3 in amino acids: CASGLSGRGTEAFF. DNA of the CDR3: TGTGCTAGTGGCCTCTCTGGGCGGGGCACTGAAGCTTTCTTT.

V usage is TRBV6-1 and J usage is TRBJ2-2; D call uncertain. The CDR3 totals 13 residues. V was clipped by 2 bases and J by 4 bases, with 5 bases between them. CDR1 is MNHNS and CDR2 is SASEGT in the germline V gene. CDR3 in amino acids: CASSERSTGELFF. CDR3 in DNA: TGTGCCAGCAGTGAACGGAGCACCGGGGAGCTGTTTTTT.